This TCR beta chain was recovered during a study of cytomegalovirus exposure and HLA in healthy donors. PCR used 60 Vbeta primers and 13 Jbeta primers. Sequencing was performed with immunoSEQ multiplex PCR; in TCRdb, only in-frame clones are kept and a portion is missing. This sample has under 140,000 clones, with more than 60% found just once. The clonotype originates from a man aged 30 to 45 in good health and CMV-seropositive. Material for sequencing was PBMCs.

The CDR3 DNA reads TGTGCCAGTAGTATCGGGTGGTCATCAACCGGGGAGCTGTTTTTT. As protein: CASSIGWSSTGELFF. This sequence joins TRBV19 and TRBJ2-2; D uncertain. CDR3 length: 15 amino acids. V gave up 3 bases and J gave up 5 bases, with 13 bases separating them. Germline CDR1 is LNHDA and CDR2 is SQIVND (reference sequence).